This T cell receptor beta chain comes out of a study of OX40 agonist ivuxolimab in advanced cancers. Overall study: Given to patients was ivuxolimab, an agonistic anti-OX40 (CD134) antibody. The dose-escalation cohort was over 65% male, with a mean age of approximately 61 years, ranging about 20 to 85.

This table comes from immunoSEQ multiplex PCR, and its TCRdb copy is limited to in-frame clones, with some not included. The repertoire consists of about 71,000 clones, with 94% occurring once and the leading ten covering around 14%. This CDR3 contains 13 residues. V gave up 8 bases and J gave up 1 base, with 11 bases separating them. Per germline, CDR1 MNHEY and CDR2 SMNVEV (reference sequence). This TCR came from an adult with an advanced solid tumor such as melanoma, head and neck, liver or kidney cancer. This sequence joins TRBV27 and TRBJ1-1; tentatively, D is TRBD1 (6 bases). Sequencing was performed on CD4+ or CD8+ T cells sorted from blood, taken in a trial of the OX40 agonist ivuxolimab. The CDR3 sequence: CASGYRENTEAFF. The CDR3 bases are TGTGCCAGCGGTTACAGGGAGAACACTGAAGCTTTCTTT.